This TCR beta chain was sequenced in a study of cytomegalovirus exposure and HLA in healthy donors. Separate from the approximately 700-subject first cohort was the approximately 120-subject validation cohort, to which the donors belonged. This CDR3 has 15 amino acids. The V end lost 4 bases, the J end lost 0 bases, and 10 bases lay between the germline ends. Looked up from germline, CDR1 is SGHVS and CDR2 is FQNEAQ. This clone was detected a few times. Using immunoSEQ multiplex PCR, the repertoire was profiled, and TCRdb retains in-frame clones only, with some absent. The profile shows 150,000 to 200,000 clones, more than 80% of them singletons.

This chain connects TRBV7-8 to TRBJ1-3, with D uncertain. The receptor was derived from a man younger than 35 in good health and CMV-seropositive. Sequencing input: PBMCs. The CDR3 reads CASSSRRFSGNTIYF. As DNA, the CDR3 is TGTGCCAGCAGCTCTCGTCGGTTCTCTGGAAACACCATATATTTT. The full variable domain, in which reference TRBV7-8 and TRBJ1-3 provide the parts outside the CDR3, is GAGVSQSPRYKVAKRGQDVALRCDPISGHVSLFWYQQALGQGPEFLTYFQNEAQLDKSGLPSDRFFAERPEGSVSTLKIQRTQQEDSAVYLCASSSRRFSGNTIYFGEGSWLTVV.